These 3 T cell receptor beta chains originate from one sample sequenced in a study of Ad26.COV2.S vaccination and SARS-CoV-2 variants. Profiled with immunoSEQ multiplex PCR; TCRdb holds only in-frame clones, not every one. The data contain under 95,000 clones, 82% of them singletons. The sequencing used peripheral blood, collected after recovery from COVID-19. The origin of the receptors is a human donor who had recovered from COVID-19.

V gene TRBV7-9 combines with J gene TRBJ2-2; D not resolved. The V gene lost 6 bases and the J gene lost 2 bases, with 19 bases spanning the gap. Germline V gives CDR1 SEHNR, CDR2 FQNEAQ (reference sequence). The CDR3 has 17 amino acids. The chain's CDR3 is CASRPDLGQKNTGELFF. In DNA form, the CDR3 reads TGTGCCAGCAGACCCGATTTGGGTCAGAAAAACACCGGGGAGCTGTTTTTT.

CDR3 in amino acids: CASSLQPGLPLSYNEQFF. In DNA, the CDR3 is TGCGCCAGCAGCTTGCAACCGGGACTACCTCTCTCCTACAATGAGCAGTTCTTC. V gene TRBV5-1 combines with J gene TRBJ2-1; 7 bases are a match to TRBD2. The germline CDR1 and CDR2 sequences are SGHRS and YFSETQ. The CDR3 sequence is 18 residues long. The V and J ends lost 1 base and 0 bases, in that order; junction bases with no gene match: 10.

The CDR3 is CASSPWDEQYF. CDR3 nucleotides: TGTGCCAGCAGCCCCTGGGACGAGCAGTACTTC. The chain combines TRBV2 with TRBJ2-7, with no clear D. CDR1 and CDR2 from the germline V gene are SNHLY and FYNNEI. The CDR3 contains 11 residues. V was shortened by 6 bases and J by 5 bases, with 8 bases between the two germline ends.